This T cell receptor beta chain was documented in a study of blood T cell repertoires in COVID-19. Looking at the study overall: In each case, the material was cDNA or gDNA derived from T cells, B-cell-depleted T cells, or PBMCs.

Germline CDR1 SGHRS, CDR2 YFSETQ. CDR3 length: 13 residues. The V end was cut by 4 bases, the J end by 8 bases, with 15 bases between. Authors' methods: How many nucleated cells were present was estimated from reference gene primer amplification. The data were produced by immunoSEQ multiplex PCR, yet TCRdb's version contains in-frame clones alone and is incomplete. That table gives V, J and clone size, and the DNA gave D and trimming. The repertoire holds about 300,000 clones, with 75% to 90% as singletons. This clone was counted only a few times. The sequenced material came from PBMCs or T cells enriched from blood (not recorded which). The TCR was taken from a man aged 25-45 years who had recovered from COVID-19. The V and J genes are TRBV5-1 and TRBJ1-1; TRBD1 is a possible D gene (5 bases). The CDR3 loop reads CASSPTQGSEAFF. The CDR3 nucleotides read TGCGCCAGCAGCCCTACCCAGGGCTCCGAAGCTTTCTTT.